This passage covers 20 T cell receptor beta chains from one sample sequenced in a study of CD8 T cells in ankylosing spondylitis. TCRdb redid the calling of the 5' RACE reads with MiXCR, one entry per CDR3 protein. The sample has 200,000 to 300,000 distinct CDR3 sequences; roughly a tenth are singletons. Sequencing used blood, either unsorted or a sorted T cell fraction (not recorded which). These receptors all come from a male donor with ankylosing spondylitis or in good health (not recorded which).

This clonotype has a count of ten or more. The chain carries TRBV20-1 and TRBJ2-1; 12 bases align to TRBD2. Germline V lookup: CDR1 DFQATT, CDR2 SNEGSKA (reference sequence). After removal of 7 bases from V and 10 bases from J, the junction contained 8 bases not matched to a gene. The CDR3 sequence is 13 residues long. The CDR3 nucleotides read TGCAGTGGTAGCCGACTAGCGGGGGCAGAGCAGTTCTTC. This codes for CSGSRLAGAEQFF.

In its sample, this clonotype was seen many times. This CDR3 reads CASSSLITSGGQVTQYF. DNA of the CDR3: TGCGCCAGCAGCTCCTTAATTACTAGCGGGGGTCAGGTTACGCAGTATTTT. The chain recombines TRBV5-1 with TRBJ2-3, with 11 bases matching TRBD2. J gave up 8 bases and V 3 bases, and 14 bases lay outside the gene matches. Germline lookup yields CDR1 SGHRS and CDR2 YFSETQ. CDR3 length equals 17 residues.

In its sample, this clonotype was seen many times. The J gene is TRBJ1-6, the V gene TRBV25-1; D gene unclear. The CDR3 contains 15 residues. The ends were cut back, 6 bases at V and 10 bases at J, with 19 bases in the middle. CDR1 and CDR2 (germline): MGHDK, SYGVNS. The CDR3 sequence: CASSWTARSGSPLHF. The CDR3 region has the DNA TGTGCCAGCAGCTGGACGGCGAGGTCAGGCTCACCCCTCCACTTT.

The CDR3 loop reads CATTPGASGNYNEQFF. In DNA, the CDR3 is TGTGCCACCACTCCAGGGGCTAGCGGGAACTACAATGAGCAGTTCTTC. The chain combines TRBV10-3 with TRBJ2-1; the match to TRBD2 covers 9 bases. The J segment lost 3 bases and the V segment lost 10 bases, leaving 13 bases of the junction unmatched. From germline, CDR1 is ENHRY and CDR2 SYGVKD. The CDR3 spans 16 residues.

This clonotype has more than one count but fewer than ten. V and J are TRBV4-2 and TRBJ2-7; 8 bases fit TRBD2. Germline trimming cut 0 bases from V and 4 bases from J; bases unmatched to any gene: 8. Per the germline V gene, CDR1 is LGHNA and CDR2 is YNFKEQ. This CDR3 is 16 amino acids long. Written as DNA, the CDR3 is TGTGCCAGCAGCCAAGATCCCAGCGGGGGTGGATACGAGCAGTACTTC. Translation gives CASSQDPSGGGYEQYF.

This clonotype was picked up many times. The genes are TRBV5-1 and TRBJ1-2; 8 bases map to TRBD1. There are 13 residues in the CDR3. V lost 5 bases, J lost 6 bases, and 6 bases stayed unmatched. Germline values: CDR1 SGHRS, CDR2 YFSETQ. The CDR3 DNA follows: TGCGCCAGCAGTCCGACAGGGGCGGATGGCTACACCTTC. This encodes CASSPTGADGYTF.

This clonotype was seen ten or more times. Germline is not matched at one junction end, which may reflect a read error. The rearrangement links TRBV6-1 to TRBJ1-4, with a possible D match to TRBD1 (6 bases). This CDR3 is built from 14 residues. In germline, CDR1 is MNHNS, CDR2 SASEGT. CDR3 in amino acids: CASSPDRNNEKLFF. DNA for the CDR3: TGCGCCAGCAGTCCCGACAGGAATAATGAAAAACTGTTTTTT.

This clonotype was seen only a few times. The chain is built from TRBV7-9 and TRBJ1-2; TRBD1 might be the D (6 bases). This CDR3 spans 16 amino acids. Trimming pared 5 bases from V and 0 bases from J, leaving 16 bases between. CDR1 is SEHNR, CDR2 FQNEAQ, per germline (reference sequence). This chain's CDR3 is CASSARRGAANYGYTF. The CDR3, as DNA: TGTGCCAGCAGCGCGAGGAGGGGGGCAGCTAACTATGGCTACACCTTC.

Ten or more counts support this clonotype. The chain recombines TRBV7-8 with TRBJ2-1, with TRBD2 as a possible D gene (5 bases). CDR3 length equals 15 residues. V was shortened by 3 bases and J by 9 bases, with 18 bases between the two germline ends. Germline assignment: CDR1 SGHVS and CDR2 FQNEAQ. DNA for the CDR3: TGTGCCAGCAGCTTTAGCGCGCAACCCTTCACTGAGCAGTTCTTC. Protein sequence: CASSFSAQPFTEQFF.

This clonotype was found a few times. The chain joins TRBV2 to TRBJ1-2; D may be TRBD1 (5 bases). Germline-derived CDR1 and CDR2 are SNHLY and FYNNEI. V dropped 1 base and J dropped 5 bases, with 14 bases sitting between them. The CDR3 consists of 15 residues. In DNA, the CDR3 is TGTGCCAGCAGTGAAGGGGGGGGAACAAGTTATGGCTACACCTTC. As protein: CASSEGGGTSYGYTF.

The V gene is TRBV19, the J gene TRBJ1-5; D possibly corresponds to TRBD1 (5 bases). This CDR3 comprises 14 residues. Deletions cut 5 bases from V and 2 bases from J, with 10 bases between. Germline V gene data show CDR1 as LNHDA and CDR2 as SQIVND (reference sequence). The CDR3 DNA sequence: TGTGCCAGTAGTTTCCGACAGCGCAATCAGCCCCAGCATTTT. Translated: CASSFRQRNQPQHF.

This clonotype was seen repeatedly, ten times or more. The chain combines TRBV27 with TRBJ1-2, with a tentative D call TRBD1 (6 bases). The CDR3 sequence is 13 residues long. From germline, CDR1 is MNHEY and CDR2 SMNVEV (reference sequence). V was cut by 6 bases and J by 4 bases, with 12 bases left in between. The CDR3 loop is CASSQDRSYGYTF. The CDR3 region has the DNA TGTGCCAGCAGCCAAGACAGGAGCTATGGCTACACCTTC.

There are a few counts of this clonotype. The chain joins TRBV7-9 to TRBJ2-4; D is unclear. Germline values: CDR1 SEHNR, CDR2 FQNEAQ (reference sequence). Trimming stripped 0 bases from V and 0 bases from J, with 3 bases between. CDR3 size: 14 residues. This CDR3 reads CASSLAGAKNIQYF. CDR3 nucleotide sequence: TGTGCCAGCAGCTTAGCGGGAGCCAAAAACATTCAGTACTTC.

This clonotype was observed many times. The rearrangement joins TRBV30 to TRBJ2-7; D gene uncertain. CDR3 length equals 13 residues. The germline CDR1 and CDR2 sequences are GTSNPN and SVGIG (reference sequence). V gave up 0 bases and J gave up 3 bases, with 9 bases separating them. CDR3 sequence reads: CAWSVRFFYEQYF. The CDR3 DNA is TGTGCCTGGAGTGTACGGTTCTTCTACGAGCAGTACTTC.

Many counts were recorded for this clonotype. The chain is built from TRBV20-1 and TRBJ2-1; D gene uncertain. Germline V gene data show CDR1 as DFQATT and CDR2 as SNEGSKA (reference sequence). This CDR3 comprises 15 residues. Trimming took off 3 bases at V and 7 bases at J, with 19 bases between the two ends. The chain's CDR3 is CSARRPSMLWNEQFF. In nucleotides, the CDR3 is TGCAGTGCTAGGCGCCCCAGCATGCTGTGGAATGAGCAGTTCTTC.

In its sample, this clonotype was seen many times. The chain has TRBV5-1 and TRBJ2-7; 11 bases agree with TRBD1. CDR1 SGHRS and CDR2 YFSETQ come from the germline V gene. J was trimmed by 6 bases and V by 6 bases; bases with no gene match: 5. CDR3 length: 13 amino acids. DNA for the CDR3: TGCGCCAGCACGGGACAGGGGGACCCCGAGCAGTACTTC. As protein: CASTGQGDPEQYF.

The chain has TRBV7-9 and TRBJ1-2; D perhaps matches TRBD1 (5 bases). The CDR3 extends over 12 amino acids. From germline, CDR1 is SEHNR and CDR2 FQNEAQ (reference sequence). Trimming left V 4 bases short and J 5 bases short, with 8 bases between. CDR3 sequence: CASSSGTYGYTF. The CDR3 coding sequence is TGTGCCAGCAGCTCCGGGACTTATGGCTACACCTTC.

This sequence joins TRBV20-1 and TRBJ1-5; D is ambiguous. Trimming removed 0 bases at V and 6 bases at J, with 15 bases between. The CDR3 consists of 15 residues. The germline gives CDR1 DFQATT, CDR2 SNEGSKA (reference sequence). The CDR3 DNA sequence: TGCAGTGCTAGAGATAGCGCGGAGTTAGTTCAGCCCCAGCATTTT. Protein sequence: CSARDSAELVQPQHF.

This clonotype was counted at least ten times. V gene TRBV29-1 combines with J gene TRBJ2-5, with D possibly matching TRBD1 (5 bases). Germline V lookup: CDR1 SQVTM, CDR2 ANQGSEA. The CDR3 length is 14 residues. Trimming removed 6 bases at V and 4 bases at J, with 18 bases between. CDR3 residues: CSVPPRQGPETQYF. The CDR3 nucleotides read TGCAGCGTCCCACCCCGGCAGGGCCCAGAGACCCAGTACTTC.

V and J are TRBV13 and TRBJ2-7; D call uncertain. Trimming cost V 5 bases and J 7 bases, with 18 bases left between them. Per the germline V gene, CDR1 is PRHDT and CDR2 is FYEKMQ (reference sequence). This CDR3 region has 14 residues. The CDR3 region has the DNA TGTGCCAGCAGCCAGACACGGACCTCCGGGGAGCAGTACTTC. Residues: CASSQTRTSGEQYF. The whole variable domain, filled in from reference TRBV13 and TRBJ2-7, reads AAGVIQSPRHLIKEKRETATLKCYPIPRHDTVYWYQQGPGQDPQFLISFYEKMQSDKGSIPDRFSAQQFSDYHSELNMSSLELGDSALYFCASSQTRTSGEQYFGPGTRLTVT.